This T cell receptor (beta chain) was recovered during a study of response to subunit inactivated influenza vaccine. MiXCR, applied by TCRdb to the RT-PCR reads, yields one record per CDR3 protein. The sample lists 800,000 to 1,000,000 distinct CDR3 sequences; around 20% were seen once. This clonotype was detected many times. V lost 4 bases, J lost 0 bases, and 9 bases lay in between. The CDR3 covers 14 residues. Germline CDR1 and CDR2: SGHRS and YFSETQ. The TCR comes from a man in his forties or fifties who received an inactivated influenza vaccine. The V gene is TRBV5-1, the J gene TRBJ2-3, with TRBD2 as a possible D gene (5 bases). The sequencing used PBMCs from blood, collected roughly 5 days after vaccination. For the CDR3, the DNA is TGCGCCAGCAGCCTAGGGAGTAGCACAGATACGCAGTATTTT. Protein sequence: CASSLGSSTDTQYF.